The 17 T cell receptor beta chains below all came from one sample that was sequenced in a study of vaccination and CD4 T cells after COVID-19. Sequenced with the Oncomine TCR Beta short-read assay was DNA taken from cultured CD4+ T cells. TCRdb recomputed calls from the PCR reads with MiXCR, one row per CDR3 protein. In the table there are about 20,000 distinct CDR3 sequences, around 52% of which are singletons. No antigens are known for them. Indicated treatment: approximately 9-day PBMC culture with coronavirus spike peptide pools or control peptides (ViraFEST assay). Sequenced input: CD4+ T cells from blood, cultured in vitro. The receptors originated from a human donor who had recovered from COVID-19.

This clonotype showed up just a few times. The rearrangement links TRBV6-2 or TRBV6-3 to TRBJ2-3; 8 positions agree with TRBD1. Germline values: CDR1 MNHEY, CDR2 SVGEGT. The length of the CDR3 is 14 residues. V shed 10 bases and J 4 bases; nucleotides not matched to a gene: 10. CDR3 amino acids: CATLKQGGPDTQYF. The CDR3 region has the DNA TGTGCCACCTTAAAACAGGGGGGTCCAGATACGCAGTATTTT.

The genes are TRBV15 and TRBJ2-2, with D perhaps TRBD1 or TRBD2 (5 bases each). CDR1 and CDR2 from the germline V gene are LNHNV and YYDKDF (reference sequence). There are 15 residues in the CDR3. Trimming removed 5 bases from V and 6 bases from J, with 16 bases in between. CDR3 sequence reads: CATSGRVLGAGELFF. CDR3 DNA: TGTGCCACCAGCGGCAGGGTCCTGGGGGCCGGGGAGCTGTTTTTT. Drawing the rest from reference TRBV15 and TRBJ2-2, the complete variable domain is DAMVIQNPRYQVTQFGKPVTLSCSQTLNHNVMYWYQQKSSQAPKLLFHYYDKDFNNEADTPDNFQSRRPNTSFCFLDIRSPGLGDTAMYLCATSGRVLGAGELFFGEGSRLTVL.

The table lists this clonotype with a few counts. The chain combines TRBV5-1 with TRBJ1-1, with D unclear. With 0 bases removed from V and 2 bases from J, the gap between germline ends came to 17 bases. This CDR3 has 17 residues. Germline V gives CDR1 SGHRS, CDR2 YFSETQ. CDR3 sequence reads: CASSLGGRNRQNTEAFF. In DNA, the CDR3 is TGCGCCAGCAGCTTGGGAGGTAGGAACAGACAAAACACTGAAGCTTTCTTT. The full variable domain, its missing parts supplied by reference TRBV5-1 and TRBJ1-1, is KAGVTQTPRYLIKTRGQQVTLSCSPISGHRSVSWYQQTPGQGLQFLFEYFSETQRNKGNFPGRFSGRQFSNSRSEMNVSTLELGDSALYLCASSLGGRNRQNTEAFFGQGTRLTVV.

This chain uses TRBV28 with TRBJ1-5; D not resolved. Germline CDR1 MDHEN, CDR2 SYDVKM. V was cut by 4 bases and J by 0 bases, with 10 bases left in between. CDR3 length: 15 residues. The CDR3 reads CASSSNGISNQPQHF. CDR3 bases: TGTGCCAGCAGTTCGAACGGGATTAGCAATCAGCCCCAGCATTTT.

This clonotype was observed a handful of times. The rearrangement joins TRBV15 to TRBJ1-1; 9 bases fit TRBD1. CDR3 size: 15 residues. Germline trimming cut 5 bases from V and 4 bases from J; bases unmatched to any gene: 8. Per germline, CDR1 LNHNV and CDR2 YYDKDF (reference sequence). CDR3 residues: CATSGMDRGATEAFF. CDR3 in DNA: TGTGCCACCAGCGGAATGGACAGGGGAGCCACTGAAGCTTTCTTT.

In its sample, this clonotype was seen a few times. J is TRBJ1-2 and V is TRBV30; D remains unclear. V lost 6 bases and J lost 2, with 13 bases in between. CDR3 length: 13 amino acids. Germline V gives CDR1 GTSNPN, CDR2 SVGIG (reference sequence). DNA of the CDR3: TGTGCCTGCCCCCGGGCAGCGAACTATGGCTACACCTTC. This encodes CACPRAANYGYTF.

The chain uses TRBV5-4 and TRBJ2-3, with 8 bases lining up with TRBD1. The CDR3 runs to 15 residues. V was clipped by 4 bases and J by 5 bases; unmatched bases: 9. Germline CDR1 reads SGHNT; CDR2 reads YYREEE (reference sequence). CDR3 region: CASSIGQGALDTQYF. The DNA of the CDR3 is TGTGCCAGCAGCATAGGGCAGGGGGCTTTAGATACGCAGTATTTT.

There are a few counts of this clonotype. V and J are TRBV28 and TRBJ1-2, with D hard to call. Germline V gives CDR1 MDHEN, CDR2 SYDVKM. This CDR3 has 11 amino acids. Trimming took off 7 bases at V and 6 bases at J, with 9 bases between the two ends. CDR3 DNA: TGTGCCAGCACGAATCCCAATGGCTACACCTTC. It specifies CASTNPNGYTF.

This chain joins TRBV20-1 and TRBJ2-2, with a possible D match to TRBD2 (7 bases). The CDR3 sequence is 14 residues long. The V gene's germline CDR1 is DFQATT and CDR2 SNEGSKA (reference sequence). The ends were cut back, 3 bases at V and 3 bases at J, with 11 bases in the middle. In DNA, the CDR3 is TGCAGTGCTAGGAGGGGGGGGGACACCGGGGAGCTGTTTTTT. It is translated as CSARRGGDTGELFF.

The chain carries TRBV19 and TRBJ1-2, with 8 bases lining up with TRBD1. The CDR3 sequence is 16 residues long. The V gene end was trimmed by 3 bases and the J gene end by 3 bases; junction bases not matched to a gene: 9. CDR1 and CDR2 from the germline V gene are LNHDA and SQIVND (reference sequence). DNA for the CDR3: TGTGCCAGTAGTATCAGGTCTTCAGGGGGCTACTATGGCTACACCTTC. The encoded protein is CASSIRSSGGYYGYTF.

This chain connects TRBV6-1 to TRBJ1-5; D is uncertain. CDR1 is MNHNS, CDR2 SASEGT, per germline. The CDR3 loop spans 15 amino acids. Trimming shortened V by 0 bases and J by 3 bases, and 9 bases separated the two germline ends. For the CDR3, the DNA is TGTGCCAGCAGTGAAGCGGGAGGTTTCAATCAGCCCCAGCATTTT. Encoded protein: CASSEAGGFNQPQHF.

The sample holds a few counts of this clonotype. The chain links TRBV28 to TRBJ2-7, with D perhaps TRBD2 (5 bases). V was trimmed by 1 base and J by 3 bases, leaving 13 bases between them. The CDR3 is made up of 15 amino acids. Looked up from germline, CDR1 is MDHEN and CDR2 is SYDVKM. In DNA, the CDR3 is TGTGCCAGCAGTTTATATTCAGGAGGAGGCTACGAGCAGTACTTC. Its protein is CASSLYSGGGYEQYF.

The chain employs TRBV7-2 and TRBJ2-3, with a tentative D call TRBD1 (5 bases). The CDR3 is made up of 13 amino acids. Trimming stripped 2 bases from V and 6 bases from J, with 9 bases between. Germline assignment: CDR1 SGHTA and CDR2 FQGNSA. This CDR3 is CASSLQGSDTQYF. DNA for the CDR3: TGTGCCAGCAGCTTACAGGGATCCGATACGCAGTATTTT.

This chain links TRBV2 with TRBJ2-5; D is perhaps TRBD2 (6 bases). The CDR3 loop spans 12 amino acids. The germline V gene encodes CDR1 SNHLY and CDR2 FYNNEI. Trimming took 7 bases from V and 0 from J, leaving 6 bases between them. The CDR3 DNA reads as TGTGCCAGCACGGGGGACCAAGAGACCCAGTACTTC. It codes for CASTGDQETQYF.

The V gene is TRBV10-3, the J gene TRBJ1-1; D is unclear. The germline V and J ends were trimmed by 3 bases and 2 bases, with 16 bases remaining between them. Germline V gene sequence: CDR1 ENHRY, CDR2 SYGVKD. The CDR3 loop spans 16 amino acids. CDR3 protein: CAISEVGSYSNTEAFF. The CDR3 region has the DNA TGTGCCATCAGTGAAGTGGGCAGCTACTCAAACACTGAAGCTTTCTTT.

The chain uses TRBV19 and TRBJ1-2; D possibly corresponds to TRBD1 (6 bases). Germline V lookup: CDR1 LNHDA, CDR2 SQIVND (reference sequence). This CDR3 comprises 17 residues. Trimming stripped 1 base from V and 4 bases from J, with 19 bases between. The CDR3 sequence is CASSIVGGHSKTYGYTF. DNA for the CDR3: TGTGCCAGTAGTATAGTCGGGGGCCATTCCAAAACCTATGGCTACACCTTC. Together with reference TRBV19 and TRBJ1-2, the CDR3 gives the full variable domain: DGGITQSPKYLFRKEGQNVTLSCEQNLNHDAMYWYRQDPGQGLRLIYYSQIVNDFQKGDIAEGYSVSREKKESFPLTVTSAQKNPTAFYLCASSIVGGHSKTYGYTFGSGTRLTVV.

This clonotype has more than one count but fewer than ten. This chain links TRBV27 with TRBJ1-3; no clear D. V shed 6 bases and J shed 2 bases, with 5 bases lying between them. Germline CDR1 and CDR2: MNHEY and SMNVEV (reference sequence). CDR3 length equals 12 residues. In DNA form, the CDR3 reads TGTGCCAGCAGCTCCCCTGGAAACACCATATATTTT. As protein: CASSSPGNTIYF.